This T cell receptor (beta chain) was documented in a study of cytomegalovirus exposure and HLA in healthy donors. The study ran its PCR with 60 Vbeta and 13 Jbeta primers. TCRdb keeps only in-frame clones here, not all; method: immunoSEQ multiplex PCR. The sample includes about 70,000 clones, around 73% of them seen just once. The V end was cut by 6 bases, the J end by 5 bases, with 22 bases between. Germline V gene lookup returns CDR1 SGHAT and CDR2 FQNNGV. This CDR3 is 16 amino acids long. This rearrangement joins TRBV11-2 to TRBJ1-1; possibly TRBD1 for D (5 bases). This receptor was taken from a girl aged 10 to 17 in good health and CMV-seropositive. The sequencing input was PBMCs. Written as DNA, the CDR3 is TGTGCCAGCAGTGCTGCCTTGGGACCCGGGAGGACTGAAGCTTTCTTT. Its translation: CASSAALGPGRTEAFF.